These T cell receptor beta chains were read from a single sample in a study of T cell repertoires in cytomegalovirus infection. These receptors lack a known antigen. One entry per CDR3 protein results from TCRdb running MiXCR on the reads. Here the sample spans a few hundred thousand distinct CDR3 sequences, 25% to 30% being singletons. The sequencing here drew on cultured PBMCs, taken from culture after CMV antigen stimulation. These receptor sequences come from a human donor in good health (CMV status not recorded). Some clones in this sample may be carry-over from other donors' samples. Both conserved end residues are part of each CDR3. D genes are given only for firm matches. Where a row states a size, it is once, few, many or the class of an expanded clone; other rows omit it.

j_gene,v_gene,d_gene,abundance,CDR3aa,CDR3nt
TRBJ1-6,TRBV5-1,TRBD1,few,CASSLTRRTGFNSPLHF,TGCGCCAGCAGCTTGACCCGGCGGACAGGGTTTAATTCACCCCTCCACTTT
TRBJ2-7,TRBV5-1,TRBD1,-,CASSLGDRPSEQYF,TGCGCCAGCAGCTTAGGGGACAGGCCCTCGGAGCAGTACTTC
TRBJ2-1,TRBV2,TRBD1,-,CASSEALVGTAYNEQFF,TGTGCCAGCAGTGAAGCTTTAGTAGGGACAGCCTACAATGAGCAGTTCTTC
TRBJ2-1,TRBV28,-,few,CASSQQRPGGNLDEQFF,TGTGCCAGCAGCCAACAGCGGCCCGGAGGGAATCTAGATGAGCAGTTCTTC
TRBJ1-1,TRBV7-6,-,-,CASTLLGGEAFF,TGTGCCAGCACCCTCCTCGGAGGGGAAGCTTTCTTT
TRBJ1-6,TRBV20-1,-,-,CSAGQEVRPNSPLHF,TGCAGTGCCGGGCAGGAAGTTCGCCCTAATTCACCCCTCCACTTT
TRBJ1-1,TRBV6-1,-,once,CASSSFGGLSTEAFF,TGTGCCAGCAGTTCTTTTGGGGGGCTAAGCACTGAAGCTTTCTTT
TRBJ1-2,TRBV28,-,-,CASSLPGHLRADGYTF,TGTGCCAGCAGCCTACCGGGACACCTAAGGGCGGATGGCTACACCTTC
TRBJ1-6,TRBV7-2,-,-,CASSSAFPLTLHF,TGTGCCAGCAGCTCGGCCTTTCCCCTCACCCTCCACTTT
TRBJ2-1,TRBV30,-,-,CAWSHRGSRYNEQFF,TGTGCCTGGAGCCATCGAGGTAGCAGATACAATGAGCAGTTCTTC
TRBJ1-2,TRBV7-9,-,few,CASSSTGNNYGYTF,TGTGCCAGCAGCTCAACCGGGAATAACTATGGCTACACCTTC
TRBJ2-7,TRBV10-3,TRBD2,few,CAISTITSGSLWEQYF,TGTGCCATCAGTACCATTACTAGCGGGAGTCTATGGGAGCAGTACTTC
TRBJ2-1,TRBV20-1,TRBD1,-,CSAELRGTGGFNEQFF,TGCAGTGCCGAACTCCGAGGGACAGGGGGGTTCAATGAGCAGTTCTTC
TRBJ2-2,TRBV10-3,-,-,CAITQGSLNTGELFF,TGTGCCATCACTCAGGGATCCCTGAACACCGGGGAGCTGTTTTTT
TRBJ1-1,TRBV7-6,TRBD1,-,CASSPRDSKAFF,TGTGCCAGCAGCCCCAGGGACAGTAAAGCTTTCTTT
TRBJ2-5,TRBV7-6,-,few,CASSLRLGPETQYF,TGTGCCAGCAGCTTAAGGTTGGGGCCAGAGACCCAGTACTTC
TRBJ1-2,TRBV12-3/TRBV12-4,TRBD1,few,CASSTRTGRDGYTF,TGTGCCAGCAGTACCAGGACAGGGCGTGATGGCTACACCTTC
TRBJ1-2,TRBV7-3,-,once,CASSPSGVGNYGYTF,TGTGCCAGCAGCCCCTCAGGGGTTGGGAACTATGGCTACACCTTC
TRBJ2-7,TRBV19,-,few,CASSAPGSYEQYF,TGTGCCAGTAGTGCCCCCGGGAGCTACGAGCAGTACTTC
TRBJ1-2,TRBV6-6,-,few,CASSYSGQFDGYTF,TGTGCCAGCAGTTACTCGGGGCAGTTCGATGGCTACACCTTC
TRBJ1-1,TRBV6-1,-,many,CASTRGLNTEAFF,TGTGCCAGCACCAGAGGTTTGAACACTGAAGCTTTCTTT
TRBJ2-1,TRBV6-1,-,many,CASTQNSYNEQFF,TGTGCCAGCACCCAAAACTCCTACAATGAGCAGTTCTTC
TRBJ2-1,TRBV7-3,TRBD2,-,CASSPGSGGYNEQFF,TGTGCCAGCAGTCCGGGGAGCGGGGGGTATAATGAGCAGTTCTTC
TRBJ2-3,TRBV28,-,-,CASSPGFTTDTQYF,TGTGCCAGCAGTCCAGGGTTTACTACAGATACGCAGTATTTT
TRBJ1-2,TRBV24-1,TRBD1,-,CATTGGGGDGGYTF,TGTGCCACCACAGGGGGCGGAGGCGATGGTGGCTACACCTTC
TRBJ1-3,TRBV7-2,-,many,CASSQYPAGNTIYF,TGTGCCAGCAGCCAATATCCCGCGGGAAACACCATATATTTT
TRBJ2-7,TRBV4-1,TRBD1,few,CASSHLGTGSYEQYF,TGCGCCAGCAGCCATTTAGGGACAGGGTCCTACGAGCAGTACTTC
TRBJ1-2,TRBV15,TRBD1,once,CATSAAEDRVIYGYTF,TGTGCCACCAGCGCCGCGGAGGACAGGGTAATCTATGGCTACACCTTC
TRBJ2-3,TRBV12-3/TRBV12-4,TRBD1,many,CASSTRPTGSTDTQYF,TGTGCCAGCAGTACTCGGCCGACAGGGTCCACCGATACGCAGTATTTT
TRBJ1-6,TRBV12-3/TRBV12-4,TRBD1,many,CASSRQGTGSPLHF,TGTGCCAGCAGTAGACAGGGAACCGGATCACCCCTCCACTTT
TRBJ2-7,TRBV6-6,-,many,CASSPVTYEQYF,TGTGCCAGCAGCCCCGTAACCTACGAGCAGTACTTC
TRBJ2-5,TRBV6-5,-,-,CASSYIQTQYF,TGTGCCAGCAGTTACATTCAGACCCAGTACTTC
TRBJ1-3,TRBV15,TRBD1,-,CATKARRTGENTIYF,TGTGCCACCAAGGCCAGGAGGACAGGGGAAAACACCATATATTTT
TRBJ2-7,TRBV27,-,few,CASSLSVTTYEQYF,TGTGCCAGCAGTTTAAGTGTAACGACCTACGAGCAGTACTTC
TRBJ1-2,TRBV12-3/TRBV12-4,-,few,CASSLTAMHNYGYTF,TGTGCCAGCAGTTTAACGGCGATGCATAACTATGGCTACACCTTC
TRBJ1-6,TRBV2,-,-,CASSRADPGSYNSPLHF,TGTGCCAGCAGTAGGGCCGACCCTGGCTCCTATAATTCACCCCTCCACTTT
TRBJ2-7,TRBV28,TRBD1,-,CASYDRDGYVQYF,TGTGCCAGCTACGACAGGGACGGCTACGTGCAGTACTTC